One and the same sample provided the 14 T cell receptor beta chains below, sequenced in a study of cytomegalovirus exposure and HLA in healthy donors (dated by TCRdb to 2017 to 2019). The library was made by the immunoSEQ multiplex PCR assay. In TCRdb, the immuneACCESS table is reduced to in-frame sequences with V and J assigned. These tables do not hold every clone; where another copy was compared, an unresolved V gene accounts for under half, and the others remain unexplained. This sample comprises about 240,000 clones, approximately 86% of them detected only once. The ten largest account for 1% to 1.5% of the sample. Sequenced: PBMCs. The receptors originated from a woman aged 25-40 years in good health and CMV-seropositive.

The chain's CDR3 is CASILGGGTEAFF. CDR3 DNA: TGTGCCAGTATATTAGGTGGAGGGACTGAAGCTTTCTTT. The gene calls are TRBV19 and TRBJ1-1; no definite D call. In germline, CDR1 is LNHDA, CDR2 SQIVND (reference sequence). The CDR3 is made up of 13 amino acids. The V end was cut by 7 bases, the J end by 5 bases, with 14 bases between.

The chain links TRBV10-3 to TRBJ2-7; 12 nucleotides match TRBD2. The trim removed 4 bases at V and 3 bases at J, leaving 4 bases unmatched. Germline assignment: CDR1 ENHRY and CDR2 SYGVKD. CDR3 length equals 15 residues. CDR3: CAISVSSGRVYEQYF. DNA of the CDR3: TGTGCCATCAGTGTGTCTAGCGGGAGGGTCTACGAGCAGTACTTC.

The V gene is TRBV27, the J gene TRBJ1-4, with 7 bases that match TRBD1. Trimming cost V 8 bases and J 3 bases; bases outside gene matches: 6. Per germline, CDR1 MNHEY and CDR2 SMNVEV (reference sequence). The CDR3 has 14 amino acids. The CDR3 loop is CASSQGVPNEKLFF. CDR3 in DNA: TGTGCCAGCTCCCAGGGGGTTCCTAATGAAAAACTGTTTTTT. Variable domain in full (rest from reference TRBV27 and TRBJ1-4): EAQVTQNPRYLITVTGKKLTVTCSQNMNHEYMSWYRQDPGLGLRQIYYSMNVEVTDKGDVPEGYKVSRKEKRNFPLILESPSPNQTSLYFCASSQGVPNEKLFFGSGTQLSVL.

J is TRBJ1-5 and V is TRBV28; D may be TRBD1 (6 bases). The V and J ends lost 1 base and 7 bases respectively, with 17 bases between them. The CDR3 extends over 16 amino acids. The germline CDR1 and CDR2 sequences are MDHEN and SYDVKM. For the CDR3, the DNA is TGTGCCAGCAGTTTATTATTGGGGACATTAGACCAGCCCCAGCATTTT. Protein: CASSLLLGTLDQPQHF.

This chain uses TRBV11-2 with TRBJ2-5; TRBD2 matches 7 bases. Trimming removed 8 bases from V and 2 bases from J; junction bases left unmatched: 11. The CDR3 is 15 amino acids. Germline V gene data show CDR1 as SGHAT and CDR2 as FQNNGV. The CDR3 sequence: CASRTLGDYQETQYF. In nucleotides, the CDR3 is TGTGCCAGCCGAACGTTGGGGGACTATCAAGAGACCCAGTACTTC.

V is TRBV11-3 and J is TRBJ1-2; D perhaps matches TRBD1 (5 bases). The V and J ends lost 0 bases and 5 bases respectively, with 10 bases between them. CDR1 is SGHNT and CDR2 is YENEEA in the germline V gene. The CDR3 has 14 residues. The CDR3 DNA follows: TGTGCCAGCAGCTTAGATTCGACAGTGTATGGCTACACCTTC. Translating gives CASSLDSTVYGYTF.

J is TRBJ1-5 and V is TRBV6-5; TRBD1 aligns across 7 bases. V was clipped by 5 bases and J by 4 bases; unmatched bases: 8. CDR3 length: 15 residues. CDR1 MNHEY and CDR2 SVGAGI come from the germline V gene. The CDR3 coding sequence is TGTGCCAGCAGTCCATGGGGACAGCCAAATCAGCCCCAGCATTTT. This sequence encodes CASSPWGQPNQPQHF.

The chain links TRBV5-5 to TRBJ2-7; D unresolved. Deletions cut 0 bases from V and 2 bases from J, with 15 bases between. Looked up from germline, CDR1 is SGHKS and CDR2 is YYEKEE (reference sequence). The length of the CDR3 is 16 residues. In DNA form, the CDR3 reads TGTGCCAGCAGCTTGGCCCCTGTCTCTGAGGCCTACGAGCAGTACTTC. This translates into CASSLAPVSEAYEQYF.

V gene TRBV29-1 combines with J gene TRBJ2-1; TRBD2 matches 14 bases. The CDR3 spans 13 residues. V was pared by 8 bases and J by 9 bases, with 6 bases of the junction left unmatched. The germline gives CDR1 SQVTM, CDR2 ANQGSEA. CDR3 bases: TGCAGCTCGGGACTAGCGGGAGCGGTTGAGCAGTTCTTC. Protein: CSSGLAGAVEQFF.

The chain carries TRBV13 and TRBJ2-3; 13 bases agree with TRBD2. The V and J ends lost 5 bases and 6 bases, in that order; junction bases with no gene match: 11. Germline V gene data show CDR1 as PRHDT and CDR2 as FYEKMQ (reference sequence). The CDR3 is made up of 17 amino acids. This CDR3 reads CASSREQLAGGNDTQYF. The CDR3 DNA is TGTGCCAGCAGCAGAGAACAACTAGCGGGAGGGAATGATACGCAGTATTTT.

CDR3 DNA sequence: TGCGCCAGCAGCTTGTGGGAGCAAACCGGGGAGCTGTTTTTT. Protein: CASSLWEQTGELFF. J is TRBJ2-2 and V is TRBV5-1, with a possible D match to TRBD2 (5 bases). Germline CDR1 is SGHRS and CDR2 is YFSETQ. V lost 1 base and J lost 5, with 9 bases in between. The CDR3 covers 14 residues.

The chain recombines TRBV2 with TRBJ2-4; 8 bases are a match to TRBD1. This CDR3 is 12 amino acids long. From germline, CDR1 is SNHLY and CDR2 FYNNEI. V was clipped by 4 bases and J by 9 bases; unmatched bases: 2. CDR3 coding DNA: TGTGCCAGCAGTGGGCAGGGGGCCATTCAGTACTTC. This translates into CASSGQGAIQYF.

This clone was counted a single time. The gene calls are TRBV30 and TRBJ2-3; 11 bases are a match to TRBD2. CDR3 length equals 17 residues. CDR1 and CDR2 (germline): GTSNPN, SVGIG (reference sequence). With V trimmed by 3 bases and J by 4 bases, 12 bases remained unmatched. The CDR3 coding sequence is TGTGCCTGGAGACCTCAAACTAGCGGGAGAGGGGCAGATACGCAGTATTTT. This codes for CAWRPQTSGRGADTQYF.

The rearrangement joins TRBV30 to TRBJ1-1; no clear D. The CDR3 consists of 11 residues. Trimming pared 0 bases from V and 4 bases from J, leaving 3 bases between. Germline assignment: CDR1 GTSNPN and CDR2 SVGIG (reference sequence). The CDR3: CAWSVSTEAFF. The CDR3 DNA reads TGTGCCTGGAGTGTTAGCACTGAAGCTTTCTTT.